This TCR beta chain emerged from a study of T cell repertoires in aging, cancer and after chemotherapy (dated by TCRdb to between 2018 and 2021). Study-level background: The donors fell into six age groups ranging from 30 or younger to 70 or older, and each group had at least three individuals. To look at immunoaging and at how T cells reconstitute after chemotherapy, the study profiled TCR beta repertoires in peripheral blood from both healthy donors and cancer patients. Healthy donor control TCR repertoires were recorded over several months to years and showed clear clonal overlap across re-sampling. The cohort comprised around 220 cancer patients, more than 90 with hematological and approximately 120 with solid cancers, plus 95 healthy donors as a reference group. Roughly 10 million TCR reads were contained in the full dataset. Study-wide findings and limitations: According to the authors, the repertoire data do not allow conclusions to be drawn about immunological memory after chemotherapy. Significantly lower blood TCR diversity and higher clonality were observed in untreated patients with hematological or solid cancers than in age-matched healthy donors. An increase in median generation probability over the chemotherapy interval was observed in both cancer cohorts, suggesting that the repertoire was reconstituted through rebound thymic output. Declining TCR diversity with age in healthy donors was mainly explained by loss of richness; in cancer patients, loss of evenness also contributed.

This clonotype qualifies as medium-sized (0.01 to 0.1%). Its cognate antigen has yet to be identified. It has no much larger one-base neighbor in the sample; base qualities were not kept. Using a mixed TRB-A/B primer pool, multiplex touch-down PCR amplified rearranged TRB sequences covering the V, D and J segments. Illumina adapters and sample indices were attached to the amplicons in two consecutive PCR reactions using Phusion HS II polymerase. Amplicons were gel-purified using the NucleoSpin Gel and PCR Clean-up kit and were subsequently checked with Qubit and an Agilent 2100 Bioanalyzer. Libraries were sequenced on an Illumina MiSeq using 600-cycle, single-indexed, paired-end runs. Per the original workflow: TRB sequences were processed with MiXCR versions 2.12 and 3.0.5. Each unique CDR3 nucleotide sequence counted as one clone, and only productive sequences with at least two reads were retained. The repertoire metrics were Shannon diversity, evenness, clonality (defined as one minus evenness), and alpha-parameterized diversity profiles covering alpha 0 to 5. The IGoR algorithm was used to compute generation probabilities of clones in paired pre- and post-chemotherapy samples. TCRdb applied fastp at Q25 and MiXCR to the public reads, then kept only in-frame beta chains. Each CDR3 protein gets just one entry, which takes the most common genes and DNA from the rows behind it. TCRdb, not the authors, supplied the V and J calls. The sample records about 5,200 distinct CDR3 sequences, around 26% of which are singletons. The ten biggest clones cover 7.5% of the sample.

The CDR3 goes from the cysteine to the phenylalanine over 15 residues. The read is trimmed to its CDR3 DNA, 45 bases read in frame from base 1. Taken from the germline V gene, the CDR1 and CDR2 loops are LGHNA and YSLEER. Relative to germline, V is missing 4 bases and J is missing 6 bases, with 0 bases of the junction outside any gene match. TCR beta rearrangements were amplified from genomic DNA isolated from peripheral blood, not from sorted cells or RNA. Sequencing input: blood. The rearranged segments are TRBV4-3 and TRBJ2-2, with 15 central nucleotides matching TRBD2. The TCR was taken from a human donor in good health. CDR3 region: CASSRTSGGAGELFF. The DNA reads TGCGCCAGCAGCCGGACTAGCGGGGGGGCCGGGGAGCTGTTTTTT.